Listed below are T cell receptor beta chains from one sample, sequenced in a study of blood T cell repertoires in COVID-19. Sequenced by immunoSEQ multiplex PCR; TCRdb stores in-frame clones only, minus some. This sample yields 80,000 to 90,000 clones, of which 87% are seen a single time; almost 5.5% belongs to the top ten. Sequenced material: peripheral blood. The receptors derive from a man aged 60 to 75 with acute or convalescent COVID-19. Each CDR3 is given with its conserved first and last residue. The D gene is left open where the match is weak. Clone size is given for some rows only: seen once, a few or many times, or a class if the clone is expanded.

>-|TRBJ1-2|-|TRBV4-3
CASSQSARGAFDGYTF
TGCGCCAGCAGCCAAAGTGCGCGGGGGGCGTTTGATGGCTACACCTTC
>once|TRBJ1-4|TRBD1|TRBV30
CAWTEQGQGIEKLFF
TGTGCCTGGACGGAACAAGGACAGGGCATTGAAAAACTGTTTTTT
>-|TRBJ2-7|-|TRBV5-1
CASSLGVRGPSYEQYF
TGCGCCAGCAGCTTGGGGGTGCGGGGGCCCTCCTACGAGCAGTACTTC
>-|TRBJ1-2|-|TRBV2
CASSRELVDYGYTF
TGTGCCAGCAGCAGGGAACTGGTGGACTATGGCTACACCTTC
>-|TRBJ1-1|-|TRBV19
CASRQYSRGSNTEAFF
TGTGCCAGTAGGCAATACTCCAGGGGTTCGAACACTGAAGCTTTCTTT
>-|TRBJ1-3|-|TRBV7-2
CASSLVEGGSGNTIYF
TGTGCCAGCAGCTTAGTCGAGGGAGGCTCTGGAAACACCATATATTTT
>-|TRBJ1-1|-|TRBV7-9
CASSLALPEAFF
TGTGCCAGCAGCTTAGCTCTACCGGAAGCTTTCTTT
>-|TRBJ2-1|TRBD1|TRBV29-1
CSVALDRSEQFF
TGCAGCGTTGCTCTGGACAGGAGTGAGCAGTTCTTC
>few|TRBJ1-6|-|TRBV3-1/TRBV3-2
CASSHRENNSPLHF
TGTGCCAGCAGCCACCGGGAAAATAATTCACCCCTCCACTTT
>-|TRBJ2-5|TRBD2|TRBV3-1/TRBV3-2
CASSPGRTSGEETQYF
TGTGCCAGCAGCCCGGGTAGGACTAGCGGTGAGGAGACCCAGTACTTC
>few|TRBJ1-1|-|TRBV7-6
CASSLRRDMNTEAFF
TGTGCCAGCAGCTTAAGACGGGACATGAACACTGAAGCTTTCTTT
>-|TRBJ1-5|TRBD1|TRBV19
CASNLDRVKLPQHF
TGTGCCAGTAACTTAGACAGGGTGAAGCTTCCCCAGCATTTT
>-|TRBJ1-2|TRBD1|TRBV7-9
CASSSLITPGQGTGYTF
TGTGCCAGCAGCTCCTTAATTACACCCGGACAGGGGACCGGCTACACCTTC
>-|TRBJ1-5|-|TRBV6-5
CASSNHRDNQPQHF
TGTGCCAGCAGTAACCACAGGGACAATCAGCCCCAGCATTTT
>-|TRBJ1-5|-|TRBV7-9
CASSTYREGNNQPQHF
TGTGCCAGCAGCACTTACAGGGAAGGAAACAATCAGCCCCAGCATTTT
>few|TRBJ1-2|TRBD1|TRBV2
CASRPRGAYGYTF
TGTGCCAGCAGACCCAGGGGGGCCTATGGCTACACCTTC
>-|TRBJ2-1|TRBD2|TRBV28
CASSMGGGSEQFF
TGTGCCAGCAGTATGGGCGGGGGGAGTGAGCAGTTCTTC
>-|TRBJ1-1|-|TRBV30
CACEVANGEAFF
TGTGCCTGCGAGGTTGCCAACGGTGAAGCTTTCTTT
>-|TRBJ2-5|TRBD2|TRBV5-4
CASSQPPGRRGGKETQYF
TGTGCCAGCAGCCAACCCCCCGGTCGGCGGGGGGGGAAAGAGACCCAGTACTTC
>-|TRBJ1-1|TRBD1|TRBV7-9
CASSSGQETEAFF
TGTGCCAGCAGCTCCGGACAGGAGACTGAAGCTTTCTTT
>-|TRBJ2-3|TRBD2|TRBV2
CASSSGGAVTDTQYF
TGTGCCAGCAGTAGCGGGGGGGCTGTCACAGATACGCAGTATTTT
>-|TRBJ2-1|TRBD2|TRBV7-2
CASSLSSGVSYNEQFF
TGTGCCAGCAGCTTATCTAGCGGGGTGAGCTACAATGAGCAGTTCTTC
>-|TRBJ1-6|TRBD1|TRBV7-8
CASSNEGAPGSPLHF
TGTGCCAGCAGCAACGAGGGGGCGCCGGGTTCACCCCTCCACTTT